This TCR beta chain was identified in a study of radiation and T cells in renal cell carcinoma. Study observations and caveats: In blood, top tumor clones expanded by 2 weeks, shrinking by 4.

This CDR3 is built from 17 residues. The germline V gene encodes CDR1 SGHRS and CDR2 YFSETQ. The V and J ends lost 4 bases and 9 bases, in that order; junction bases with no gene match: 11. TCRdb keeps only in-frame clones here, not all; method: immunoSEQ multiplex PCR. The data show tens of thousands of clones, less than 85% seen once. Details on this clone: Its antigen remains unknown.

Time point in this sample: blood 2 weeks post-SBRT. As to treatment: 15 Gy SBRT to primary tumor, nephrectomy 4 weeks later. Serial blood draws occurred at baseline and 2 and 4 weeks post-SBRT. The chain recombines TRBV5-1 with TRBJ2-1; TRBD2 aligns across 15 bases. This TCR derives from a woman between 65 and 79 years old with renal cell carcinoma. The sequenced sample was blood, obtained from a patient whose treatment included radiotherapy and nephrectomy. This CDR3 is CASSPSGTSGGRGEQFF. DNA for the CDR3: TGCGCCAGCAGCCCTTCCGGGACTAGCGGGGGGCGGGGTGAGCAGTTCTTC.